These 15 T cell receptor beta chains originate from one sample sequenced in a study of blood T cell repertoires in COVID-19. Measured with immunoSEQ multiplex PCR; TCRdb has only the in-frame clones, and not every one. The sample holds approximately 250,000 clones, over 75% seen once. Material: peripheral blood. Every receptor here comes from a woman in her seventies with COVID-19, enrolled during active disease.

The chain joins TRBV27 to TRBJ1-2; D unresolved. Trimming pared 5 bases from V and 8 bases from J, leaving 18 bases between. CDR1 and CDR2 (germline): MNHEY, SMNVEV (reference sequence). The CDR3 extends over 14 amino acids. CDR3 in amino acids: CASSPRENRLGYTF. The CDR3 coding sequence is TGTGCCAGCAGTCCTCGGGAGAATCGACTCGGCTACACCTTC.

V is TRBV6-5 and J is TRBJ1-2, with D hard to call. CDR1 is MNHEY, CDR2 SVGAGI, per germline. V dropped 8 bases and J dropped 1 base, with 5 bases sitting between them. This CDR3 region has 11 residues. CDR3 region: CASRSNYGYTF. In DNA, the CDR3 is TGTGCCAGCCGGAGTAACTATGGCTACACCTTC.

The rearrangement uses TRBV6-2 or TRBV6-3 and TRBJ2-5; 7 bases line up with TRBD1. V shed 0 bases, J shed 4 bases, and the junction held 11 bases outside the gene matches. Germline CDR1 and CDR2: MNHEY and SVGEGT. CDR3 length: 17 residues. DNA for the CDR3: TGTGCCAGCAGTTACTCGATCTCTCCCAGGGGGTCAGAGACCCAGTACTTC. Protein product: CASSYSISPRGSETQYF.

The rearrangement uses TRBV12-3 or TRBV12-4 and TRBJ2-1; TRBD1 agrees at 11 bases. The CDR3 runs to 13 residues. Trimming removed 7 bases from V and 12 bases from J; junction bases left unmatched: 8. CDR3 DNA: TGTGCCAGCAATGGACAGGGGGCGTTAGGGCAGTTCTTC. It specifies CASNGQGALGQFF.

J is TRBJ2-3 and V is TRBV7-9; D remains unclear. This CDR3 comprises 13 residues. Germline loops: CDR1 SEHNR, CDR2 FQNEAQ (reference sequence). V lost 2 bases and J 5 bases, leaving 8 bases between the germline ends. The CDR3 here is CASSLSVQDTQYF. The CDR3 bases are TGTGCCAGCAGCTTATCGGTCCAAGATACGCAGTATTTT.

The rearrangement joins TRBV4-3 to TRBJ2-3; D ambiguous. The germline CDR1 and CDR2 sequences are LGHNA and YSLEER. V shed 0 bases and J shed 6 bases, with 16 bases lying between them. This CDR3 has 16 amino acids. This chain's CDR3 is CASSQDLTSHSDTQYF. DNA of the CDR3: TGCGCCAGCAGCCAAGACTTGACTTCGCATTCCGATACGCAGTATTTT.

A single count supports this clone. The rearrangement joins TRBV6-2 or TRBV6-3 to TRBJ1-1; D may be TRBD1 (6 bases). Germline V gives CDR1 MNHEY, CDR2 SVGEGT. This CDR3 has 15 residues. V was pared by 6 bases and J by 4 bases, with 18 bases between. CDR3 DNA sequence: TGTGCCAGCAGCTTACACAGGGAATGGGGCACTGAAGCTTTCTTT. Encoded protein: CASSLHREWGTEAFF.

The V call is TRBV7-9, the J call TRBJ2-7, with D possibly TRBD1 on 6 matching bases. Germline-derived CDR1 and CDR2 are SEHNR and FQNEAQ (reference sequence). V lost 1 base, J lost 2 bases, and 6 bases lay in between. The CDR3 has 13 amino acids. CDR3 region: CASSLGTAYEQYF. DNA for the CDR3: TGTGCCAGCAGCTTAGGGACAGCCTACGAGCAGTACTTC. Full variable domain (rest looked up from reference TRBV7-9 and TRBJ2-7): DTGVSQNPRHKITKRGQNVTFRCDPISEHNRLYWYRQTLGQGPEFLTYFQNEAQLEKSRLLSDRFSAERPKGSFSTLEIQRTEQGDSAMYLCASSLGTAYEQYFGPGTRLTVT.

This sequence joins TRBV5-1 and TRBJ1-1; possible D gene TRBD1, 5 bases. The CDR3 contains 15 residues. Germline V gene data show CDR1 as SGHRS and CDR2 as YFSETQ. V dropped 0 bases and J dropped 4 bases, with 13 bases sitting between them. The chain's CDR3 is CASSLAAGLGTEAFF. CDR3 DNA sequence: TGCGCCAGCAGCTTGGCCGCGGGGCTGGGCACTGAAGCTTTCTTT. The full variable domain, completed using reference TRBV5-1 and TRBJ1-1, is KAGVTQTPRYLIKTRGQQVTLSCSPISGHRSVSWYQQTPGQGLQFLFEYFSETQRNKGNFPGRFSGRQFSNSRSEMNVSTLELGDSALYLCASSLAAGLGTEAFFGQGTRLTVV.

This clone appeared a single time. The chain carries TRBV5-1 and TRBJ1-2; D is perhaps TRBD1 (5 bases). CDR1 is SGHRS, CDR2 YFSETQ, per germline. The V end was cut by 1 base, the J end by 6 bases, with 10 bases between. The CDR3 is 13 amino acids. The CDR3 sequence: CASSLWEGNGYTF. CDR3 nucleotides: TGCGCCAGCAGCTTGTGGGAGGGGAATGGCTACACCTTC.

The rearrangement uses TRBV29-1 and TRBJ2-5, with 9 bases matching TRBD2. V lost 1 base and J lost 2; bases outside the gene matches: 8. The V gene's germline CDR1 is SQVTM and CDR2 ANQGSEA. The CDR3 consists of 16 residues. The CDR3 region is CSVEAAGGHKQETQYF. CDR3 in DNA: TGCAGCGTTGAAGCAGCGGGAGGACATAAACAAGAGACCCAGTACTTC.

The rearrangement joins TRBV3-1 (or the pseudogene TRBV3-2) to TRBJ1-1, with a tentative D call TRBD1 (5 bases). Trimming pared 3 bases from V and 11 bases from J, leaving 16 bases between. This CDR3 spans 13 amino acids. Germline CDR1 is LGHDT and CDR2 is YNNKEL (reference sequence). The CDR3 DNA reads TGTGCCAGCAGCCATGAGGCGCAGGGTGGGGCTTTCTTT. Its protein product is CASSHEAQGGAFF.

This sequence joins TRBV20-1 and TRBJ2-7; D ambiguous. CDR1 DFQATT and CDR2 SNEGSKA come from the germline V gene (reference sequence). Trimming cost V 3 bases and J 5 bases, with 14 bases left between them. This CDR3 comprises 13 residues. The CDR3 protein is CSASGGRGDEQYF. CDR3 nucleotide sequence: TGCAGTGCTAGTGGCGGAAGAGGTGACGAGCAGTACTTC.

This clone has only a few counts. The J gene is TRBJ1-6, the V gene TRBV19, with a possible D match to TRBD1 (6 bases). The V end was cut by 5 bases, the J end by 10 bases, with 15 bases between. CDR1 is LNHDA and CDR2 is SQIVND in the germline V gene (reference sequence). The CDR3 has 14 residues. CDR3 in amino acids: CASSPSRQESPLHF. The CDR3 region has the DNA TGTGCCAGTAGTCCCTCAAGACAGGAGTCACCCCTCCACTTT.

J is TRBJ2-7 and V is TRBV7-6; 10 bases align to TRBD1. Per germline, CDR1 SGHVS and CDR2 FNYEAQ. V lost 3 bases to trimming and J lost 5 bases; unmatched junction nucleotides: 4. The CDR3 runs to 14 residues. The chain's CDR3 is CASSLGTGDHEQYF. The CDR3 DNA reads TGTGCCAGCAGCTTGGGGACAGGGGACCACGAGCAGTACTTC.